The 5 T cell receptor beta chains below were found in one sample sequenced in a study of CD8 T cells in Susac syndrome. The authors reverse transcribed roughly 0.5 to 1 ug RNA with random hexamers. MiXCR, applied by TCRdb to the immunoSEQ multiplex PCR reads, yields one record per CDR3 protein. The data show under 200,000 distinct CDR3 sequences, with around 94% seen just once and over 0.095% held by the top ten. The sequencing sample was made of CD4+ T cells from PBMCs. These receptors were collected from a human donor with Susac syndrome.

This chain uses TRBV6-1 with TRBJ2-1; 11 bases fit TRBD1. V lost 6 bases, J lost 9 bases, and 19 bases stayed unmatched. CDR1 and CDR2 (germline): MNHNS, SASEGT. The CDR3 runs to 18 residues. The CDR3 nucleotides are TGTGCCAGCAGCTTCACATGGACAGGGGGCGGGTTGGGTGGTGAGCAGTTCTTC. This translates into CASSFTWTGGGLGGEQFF.

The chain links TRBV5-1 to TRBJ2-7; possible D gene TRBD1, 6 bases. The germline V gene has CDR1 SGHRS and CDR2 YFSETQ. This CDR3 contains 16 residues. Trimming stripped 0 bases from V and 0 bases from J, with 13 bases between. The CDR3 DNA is TGCGCCAGCAGCTTGGACGGACAGACGAGCTCCTACGAGCAGTACTTC. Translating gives CASSLDGQTSSYEQYF.

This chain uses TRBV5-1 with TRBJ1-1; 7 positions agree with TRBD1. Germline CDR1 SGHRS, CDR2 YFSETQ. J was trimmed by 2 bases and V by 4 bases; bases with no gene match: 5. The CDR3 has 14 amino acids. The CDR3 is CASSRGQANTEAFF. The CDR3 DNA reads TGCGCCAGCAGCCGAGGACAGGCTAACACTGAAGCTTTCTTT.

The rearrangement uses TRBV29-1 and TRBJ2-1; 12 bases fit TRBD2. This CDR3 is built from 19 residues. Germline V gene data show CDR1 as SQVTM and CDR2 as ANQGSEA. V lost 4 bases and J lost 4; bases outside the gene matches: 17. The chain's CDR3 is CSVGASSGGAGGGYNEQFF. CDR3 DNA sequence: TGCAGCGTTGGTGCCTCTAGCGGGGGGGCCGGAGGGGGATACAATGAGCAGTTCTTC.

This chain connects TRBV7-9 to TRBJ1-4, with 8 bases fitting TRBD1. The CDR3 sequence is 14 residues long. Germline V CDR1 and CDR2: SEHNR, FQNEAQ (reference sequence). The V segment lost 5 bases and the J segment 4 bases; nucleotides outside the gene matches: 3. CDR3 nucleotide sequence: TGTGCCAGCAGCCGGACAGGGAATAATGAAAAACTGTTTTTT. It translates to CASSRTGNNEKLFF. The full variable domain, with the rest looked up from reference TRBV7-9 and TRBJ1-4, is DTGVSQNPRHKITKRGQNVTFRCDPISEHNRLYWYRQTLGQGPEFLTYFQNEAQLEKSRLLSDRFSAERPKGSFSTLEIQRTEQGDSAMYLCASSRTGNNEKLFFGSGTQLSVL.